The rows below give T cell receptor beta chains drawn from one sample of a study of T cell responses to AZD1222 COVID-19 vaccine. Generated by immunoSEQ multiplex PCR, the TCRdb table keeps only in-frame clones and is missing some. The table lists about 51,000 clones, approximately 90% of them singletons. The specimen comprised peripheral blood, sampled 28 days after the second AZD1222 dose. These receptor sequences come from an adult who received the AZD1222 COVID-19 vaccine. The CDR3 runs from the conserved cysteine through the conserved F or W. Each record gives: J gene, V gene, D gene, clone size, CDR3 DNA, CDR3 protein. D genes are given only for firm matches. Clone size is shown for a subset of rows, as once, few, many or a class of expanded clone.

TRBJ2-7,TRBV3-1/TRBV3-2,.,.,TGTGCCAGCAGCCGACCGGGCCAGGCATACTTC,CASSRPGQAYF
TRBJ2-7,TRBV30,.,.,TGTGCCTGGACACCTGCGCTCGACTCCTACGAGCAGTACTTC,CAWTPALDSYEQYF
TRBJ1-2,TRBV2,TRBD1,.,TGTGCCAGCAGGGACAGGGGCCCCTATGGCTACACCTTC,CASRDRGPYGYTF
TRBJ2-1,TRBV7-7,TRBD2,.,TGTGCTAGCAGCTTAGTCGGGCCTAGCGGGACGCGGGCCTACAATGAGCAGTTCTTC,CASSLVGPSGTRAYNEQFF
TRBJ2-7,TRBV2,.,once,TGTGCCAGCAGTGAATCTGGCGGAGAATACGAGCAGTACTTC,CASSESGGEYEQYF
TRBJ1-4,TRBV19,.,.,TGTGCCAGTAGGCACCCACAGACTAATGAAAAACTGTTTTTT,CASRHPQTNEKLFF
TRBJ1-5,TRBV10-3,TRBD1,.,TGTGCCATCAGCGCGGGACAGGGGCTGAATCAGCCCCAGCATTTT,CAISAGQGLNQPQHF
TRBJ2-7,TRBV12-5,.,few,TGTGCTAGTGGTCTGGGACCGGCCTACGAGCAGTACTTC,CASGLGPAYEQYF
TRBJ2-5,TRBV19,TRBD2,.,TGTGCCAGTACCCCTAGCGGGAGGGAAGAGACCCAGTACTTC,CASTPSGREETQYF
TRBJ1-2,TRBV19,.,.,TGTGCCAGTAGTACAGTAACGACGGCTTACTATGGCTACACCTTC,CASSTVTTAYYGYTF
TRBJ2-2,TRBV5-1,.,once,TGCGCCAGCAGCCCAACCGTTATAGGGGGGGAGCTGTTTTTT,CASSPTVIGGELFF
TRBJ1-2,TRBV19,TRBD1,.,TGTGCCAGTAGTATAGAGACAGGGTATGGCTACACCTTC,CASSIETGYGYTF
TRBJ2-5,TRBV6-5,.,.,TGTGCCAGCAGTTACTCGGACCGGACCGAAGAGACCCAGTACTTC,CASSYSDRTEETQYF
TRBJ2-7,TRBV19,TRBD1,few,TGTGCCAGTAGTATGGGACAGGCCTCCTACGAGCAGTACTTC,CASSMGQASYEQYF
TRBJ2-1,TRBV18,.,.,TGTGCCAGCTCGCCCGGGACACTCCTATACAATGAGCAGTTCTTC,CASSPGTLLYNEQFF
TRBJ2-3,TRBV6-2/TRBV6-3,.,.,TGTGCCAGCAGTTACGGGCAGGGCGACTGGATGAAGCAGTATTTT,CASSYGQGDWMKQYF
TRBJ1-5,TRBV28,.,.,TGTGCCAGCAGTTTAGAGGGTCAGCCCCAGCATTTT,CASSLEGQPQHF
TRBJ2-7,TRBV4-1,TRBD2,.,TGCGCCAGCAGCCGTTCCGGGACTAGCGACCGATACGAGCAGTACTTC,CASSRSGTSDRYEQYF
TRBJ2-5,TRBV15,TRBD1,.,TGTGCCACCAGCAGAGATCAGGGGGCAGGAGAAGAGACCCAGTACTTC,CATSRDQGAGEETQYF
TRBJ2-6,TRBV7-9,.,.,TGTGCCAGCAGCTTAGAACGGGCCTCTGGGGCCAACGTCCTGACTTTC,CASSLERASGANVLTF
TRBJ2-7,TRBV12-3/TRBV12-4,.,.,TGTGCCAGCAGCCGATACAGCTACGAGCAGTACTTC,CASSRYSYEQYF
TRBJ2-2,TRBV5-5,.,.,TGTGCCAGCAGCCCCTCGTCCCGGTCCGGGGAGCTGTTTTTT,CASSPSSRSGELFF
TRBJ2-2,TRBV4-3,TRBD2,.,TGCGCCAGCAGCCAAGACCCGACTAGCGGGAGACTAGGGACCGGGGAGCTGTTTTTT,CASSQDPTSGRLGTGELFF
TRBJ2-3,TRBV28,.,.,TGTGCCAGCAGTCCCTGGACTCAGGAGGACGCAGATACGCAGTATTTT,CASSPWTQEDADTQYF
TRBJ2-7,TRBV7-2,.,.,TGTGCCAGCAGCTTACAGGACGGACAATACGAGCAGTACTTC,CASSLQDGQYEQYF
TRBJ1-1,TRBV19,.,.,TGTGCCAGTACCTCCCATTTCGGGCCCCACACTGAAGCTTTCTTT,CASTSHFGPHTEAFF
TRBJ2-5,TRBV7-9,.,.,TGTGCCAGCACCGCCCCCGGGGCAGGGAGGCAAGAGACCCAGTACTTC,CASTAPGAGRQETQYF
TRBJ2-1,TRBV15,.,once,TGTGCCACCAGCAGAGTCGGAAGAAATGAGCAGTTCTTC,CATSRVGRNEQFF
TRBJ1-4,TRBV10-3,.,few,TGTGCCATCAGTGCAACTAATGAAAAACTGTTTTTT,CAISATNEKLFF
TRBJ1-1,TRBV12-3/TRBV12-4,.,.,TGTGCCAGCAGTTTTAGTTTGCAGGAAGCTTTCTTT,CASSFSLQEAFF
TRBJ2-3,TRBV5-4,.,few,TGTGCCAGCTCGCGGGACACTACAGATACGCAGTATTTT,CASSRDTTDTQYF
TRBJ1-1,TRBV5-4,TRBD1,few,TGTGCCAGCAGCTTGGAGGGGGCGCGGACTGAAGCTTTCTTT,CASSLEGARTEAFF